The table lists the clone carrying this T cell receptor beta chain with a few counts. This sample stems from a study of blood T cells in healthy people across ages. PCR was performed a second time for about 7 to 11 cycles using a sample-barcoded 5' primer and a J-beta primer mix. A tag from a template-switch adaptor with 12 random nucleotides marked each cDNA molecule. TCRdb passed the 5' RACE reads through MiXCR, listing each CDR3 protein once. The data hold 710,000 or so distinct CDR3 sequences, with about 20% observed a single time. The CDR3 spans 16 residues. J was trimmed by 8 bases and V by 3 bases; bases with no gene match: 14. Germline CDR1 is DFQATT and CDR2 is SNEGSKA (reference sequence).

The source of this sequence is a man between 65 and 80 years old in good health. The V and J genes are TRBV20-1 and TRBJ2-1, with 9 bases lining up with TRBD2. Specimen: blood. The CDR3 is CSASDDVAGVGDEQFF. CDR3 bases: TGCAGTGCTAGCGACGACGTAGCGGGAGTAGGCGATGAGCAGTTCTTC.